Listed here are 20 T cell receptor beta chains from one sample, sequenced in a study of long-term antiretroviral therapy in people with HIV (dated by TCRdb to between 2022 and 2023). The immunoSEQ hsTCRB v3.0 assay was used at survey level resolution to sequence the TRB variable region. The clones in this table, taken by TCRdb from immuneACCESS, are in-frame only. Not every clone is retained; where verified, under half of the shortfall comes from an unresolved V gene, and the cause of the rest is unknown. The sample contains 20,000 to 25,000 clones, more than 70% of them found a single time. Of the sample, roughly 3.5% falls within the top ten clones. This specimen consisted of unsorted PBMCs, obtained around 2.7 years after starting antiretroviral therapy. These receptors originate from a woman aged 45 to 65 with HIV.

This clone was seen a single time. This chain joins TRBV4-2 and TRBJ2-7; unclear D gene. The V gene's germline CDR1 is LGHNA and CDR2 YNFKEQ. The CDR3 consists of 12 residues. The V end was cut by 4 bases, the J end by 0 bases, with 4 bases between. The DNA of the CDR3 is TGTGCCAGCAGCCCTCCCTCCTACGAGCAGTACTTC. Protein: CASSPPSYEQYF.

The chain couples TRBV5-1 to TRBJ2-5; a weak D match, TRBD1 (6 bases). The CDR3 totals 14 residues. The germline V and J ends were trimmed by 2 bases and 4 bases, with 12 bases remaining between them. The germline V gene encodes CDR1 SGHRS and CDR2 YFSETQ. The CDR3 reads CASSFGEGGETQYF. In DNA form, the CDR3 reads TGCGCCAGCAGCTTTGGGGAAGGGGGAGAGACCCAGTACTTC.

The chain is built from TRBV6-5 and TRBJ2-7; unclear D gene. V was trimmed by 6 bases and J by 0 bases, leaving 15 bases between them. The CDR3 spans 15 residues. Germline V gene lookup returns CDR1 MNHEY and CDR2 SVGAGI. The CDR3 loop reads CASSLALRPSYEQYF. CDR3 nucleotides: TGTGCCAGCAGCCTTGCCTTGAGGCCCTCCTACGAGCAGTACTTC.

The chain joins TRBV7-9 to TRBJ1-2, with 8 bases aligning to TRBD1. The CDR3 sequence is 15 residues long. Trimming removed 1 base from V and 10 bases from J; junction bases left unmatched: 11. The V gene's germline CDR1 is SEHNR and CDR2 FQNEAQ (reference sequence). CDR3 loop: CASSLEGQAPDDYTF. CDR3 bases: TGTGCCAGCAGCTTAGAGGGACAGGCCCCTGATGACTACACCTTC.

This chain links TRBV7-9 with TRBJ2-7; 7 bases match TRBD1. The CDR3 consists of 11 residues. Germline loops: CDR1 SEHNR, CDR2 FQNEAQ (reference sequence). V trimming: 4 bases; J trimming: 7 bases; junction bases outside the gene matches: 1. CDR3 amino acids: CASSSRGEQYF. In DNA, the CDR3 is TGTGCCAGCAGCTCCAGGGGGGAGCAGTACTTC.

V gene TRBV6-6 combines with J gene TRBJ1-2, with no clear D. Per the germline V gene, CDR1 is MNHNY and CDR2 is SVGAGI (reference sequence). Trimming took 6 bases from V and 6 from J, leaving 11 bases between them. CDR3 length: 12 amino acids. The chain's CDR3 is CASSDNLNGYTF. CDR3 DNA: TGTGCCAGCAGCGATAACCTTAATGGCTACACCTTC.

This chain uses TRBV6-6 with TRBJ2-7; D call uncertain. This CDR3 has 13 residues. The V gene's germline CDR1 is MNHNY and CDR2 SVGAGI (reference sequence). The V gene lost 4 bases and the J gene lost 2 bases, with 9 bases spanning the gap. The CDR3 spells CASSFSNAYEQYF. The CDR3 nucleotides are TGTGCCAGCAGTTTTTCGAACGCCTACGAGCAGTACTTC.

The chain is built from TRBV5-1 and TRBJ2-1; D may be TRBD1 or TRBD2 (5 bases each). The CDR3 runs to 14 residues. V lost 5 bases and J lost 1, with 10 bases in between. Germline V gene data show CDR1 as SGHRS and CDR2 as YFSETQ. In DNA, the CDR3 is TGCGCCAGCAGTCATGGGGGATCCTACAATGAGCAGTTCTTC. Amino acid sequence: CASSHGGSYNEQFF.

This clone was detected only a few times. The J gene is TRBJ2-7, the V gene TRBV11-1; either TRBD1 or TRBD2 may supply D (5 bases each). Deletions cut 8 bases from V and 2 bases from J, with 10 bases between. This CDR3 spans 12 amino acids. CDR1 is SGHAT and CDR2 is FQDESV in the germline V gene (reference sequence). DNA of the CDR3: TGTGCCAGCGGGACCCCACCCTACGAGCAGTACTTC. Protein: CASGTPPYEQYF. Variable domain in full (rest from reference TRBV11-1 and TRBJ2-7): EAEVAQSPRYKITEKSQAVAFWCDPISGHATLYWYRQILGQGPELLVQFQDESVVDDSQLPKDRFSAERLKGVDSTLKIQPAELGDSAMYLCASGTPPYEQYFGPGTRLTVT.

The chain is built from TRBV7-2 and TRBJ1-1; D is perhaps TRBD1 (6 bases). Trimming took off 5 bases at V and 10 bases at J, with 14 bases between the two ends. The CDR3 has 12 amino acids. CDR1 and CDR2 (germline): SGHTA, FQGNSA. The CDR3 sequence: CASSTIQGGAFF. In nucleotides, the CDR3 is TGTGCCAGCAGCACAATACAGGGTGGAGCTTTCTTT.

The table lists this clone with a few counts. The J gene is TRBJ1-4, the V gene TRBV19, with a tentative D call TRBD1 (5 bases). The germline V and J ends were trimmed by 3 bases and 7 bases, with 18 bases remaining between them. The CDR3 totals 16 residues. Germline loops: CDR1 LNHDA, CDR2 SQIVND (reference sequence). For the CDR3, the DNA is TGTGCCAGTAGTATTTCTACAGGAGCTGATGGTGAAAAACTGTTTTTT. It encodes CASSISTGADGEKLFF.

This clone was seen a handful of times. The chain couples TRBV5-1 to TRBJ2-7, with a possible D match to TRBD1 (6 bases). Trimming removed 0 bases from V and 6 bases from J, with 10 bases in between. This CDR3 is built from 13 residues. Germline V gene sequence: CDR1 SGHRS, CDR2 YFSETQ. CDR3: CASSLDRVSEQYF. In DNA, the CDR3 is TGCGCCAGCAGCTTGGACAGGGTTAGCGAGCAGTACTTC.

The V and J genes are TRBV4-1 and TRBJ2-3; 7 positions agree with TRBD2. This CDR3 is built from 15 residues. V was clipped by 0 bases and J by 4 bases; unmatched bases: 4. CDR1 and CDR2 from the germline V gene are MGHRA and YSYEKL. CDR3 sequence: CASSQELATADTQYF. CDR3 coding DNA: TGCGCCAGCAGCCAAGAACTAGCGACGGCAGATACGCAGTATTTT.

The V gene is TRBV29-1, the J gene TRBJ2-1; D not resolved. CDR1 and CDR2 from the germline V gene are SQVTM and ANQGSEA. V lost 2 bases to trimming and J lost 5 bases, with 4 bases between them. The CDR3 sequence is 11 residues long. As DNA, the CDR3 is TGCAGCGTTGAAAACCACAATGAGCAGTTCTTC. Protein sequence: CSVENHNEQFF.

V and J are TRBV7-9 and TRBJ2-2, with 11 bases fitting TRBD2. The CDR3 runs 16 residues. V gave up 3 bases and J gave up 7 bases; unmatched junction bases: 7. CDR1 and CDR2 (germline): SEHNR, FQNEAQ (reference sequence). This CDR3 is CASSFRLAGGLGELFF. The CDR3 DNA reads TGTGCCAGCAGCTTTAGGCTAGCGGGAGGTCTCGGGGAGCTGTTTTTT.

In DNA form, the CDR3 reads TGTGCCAGCAGTGAGGGTTGGGAGAAGCAGTACTTC. Encoded protein: CASSEGWEKQYF. This chain joins TRBV6-1 and TRBJ2-7, with D possibly matching TRBD2 (5 bases). V dropped 3 bases and J dropped 8 bases, with 11 bases sitting between them. Looked up from germline, CDR1 is MNHNS and CDR2 is SASEGT. The CDR3 covers 12 residues.

The chain employs TRBV19 and TRBJ1-4, with TRBD1 matching 7 bases. The ends lost 6 bases at V and 2 bases at J; junction bases unmatched: 3. The CDR3 consists of 14 residues. The germline V gene encodes CDR1 LNHDA and CDR2 SQIVND (reference sequence). The DNA for the CDR3 is TGTGCCAGTAGGCTGACAGGGACTAATGAAAAACTGTTTTTT. It is translated as CASRLTGTNEKLFF. Full variable domain (missing parts from reference TRBV19 and TRBJ1-4): DGGITQSPKYLFRKEGQNVTLSCEQNLNHDAMYWYRQDPGQGLRLIYYSQIVNDFQKGDIAEGYSVSREKKESFPLTVTSAQKNPTAFYLCASRLTGTNEKLFFGSGTQLSVL.

The J gene is TRBJ2-1, the V gene TRBV27; D assignment may be TRBD1 or TRBD2 (5 bases each). Germline CDR1 and CDR2: MNHEY and SMNVEV (reference sequence). The CDR3 runs to 14 residues. V was cut by 6 bases and J by 2 bases, with 11 bases left in between. Written as DNA, the CDR3 is TGTGCCAGCAGCCTCCAGGGAGCCTACAATGAGCAGTTCTTC. Protein product: CASSLQGAYNEQFF.

The chain carries TRBV27 and TRBJ1-1, with D tentatively TRBD1 (5 bases). The germline V and J ends were trimmed by 8 bases and 0 bases, with 13 bases remaining between them. Germline assignment: CDR1 MNHEY and CDR2 SMNVEV (reference sequence). The CDR3 loop spans 14 amino acids. CDR3 sequence: CASSLTAMNTEAFF. The CDR3 nucleotides read TGTGCCAGCTCGTTGACAGCCATGAACACTGAAGCTTTCTTT.

This clone was detected only a few times. The chain combines TRBV5-4 with TRBJ1-2; TRBD1 matches 7 bases. From germline, CDR1 is SGHNT and CDR2 YYREEE (reference sequence). This CDR3 region has 15 residues. V shed 4 bases and J 9 bases; nucleotides not matched to a gene: 15. The CDR3 DNA sequence: TGTGCCAGCAGCAGCGATGGACAGGCCAGATCGAGCTACACCTTC. Translation gives CASSSDGQARSSYTF.